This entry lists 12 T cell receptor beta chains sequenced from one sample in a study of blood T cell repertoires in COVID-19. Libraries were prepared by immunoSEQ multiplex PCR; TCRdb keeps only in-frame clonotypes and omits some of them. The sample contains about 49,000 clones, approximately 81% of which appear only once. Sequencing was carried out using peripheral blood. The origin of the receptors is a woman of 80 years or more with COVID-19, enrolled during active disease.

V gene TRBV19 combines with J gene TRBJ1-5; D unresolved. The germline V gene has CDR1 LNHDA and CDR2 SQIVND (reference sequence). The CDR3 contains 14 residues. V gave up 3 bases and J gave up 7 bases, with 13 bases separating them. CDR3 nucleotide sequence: TGTGCCAGTAGTATTCCGGGTGTTAGGCAGCCCCAGCATTTT. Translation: CASSIPGVRQPQHF.

Here the CDR3 DNA reads TGCAGTGCTAGAGAACTAGTGTATTTT. Its protein is CSARELVYF. This chain connects TRBV20-1 to TRBJ2-3; D is perhaps TRBD2 (5 bases). Looked up from germline, CDR1 is DFQATT and CDR2 is SNEGSKA (reference sequence). The CDR3 extends over 9 amino acids. V was clipped by 0 bases and J by 14 bases, with 6 bases between them.

CDR3 coding DNA: TGTGCCAGCAGCAAAGCGGGTTCTACAGATACGCAGTATTTT. Translation: CASSKAGSTDTQYF. The chain is built from TRBV11-3 and TRBJ2-3; possibly TRBD2 for D (6 bases). This CDR3 has 14 residues. CDR1 is SGHNT and CDR2 is YENEEA in the germline V gene. Trimming left V 5 bases short and J 3 bases short, with 12 bases between.

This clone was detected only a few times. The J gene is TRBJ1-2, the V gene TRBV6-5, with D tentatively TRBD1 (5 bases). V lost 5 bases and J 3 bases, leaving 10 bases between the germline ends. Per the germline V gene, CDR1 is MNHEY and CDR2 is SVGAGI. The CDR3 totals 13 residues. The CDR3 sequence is CASSPGGDYGYTF. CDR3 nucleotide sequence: TGTGCCAGCAGTCCTGGGGGGGACTATGGCTACACCTTC.

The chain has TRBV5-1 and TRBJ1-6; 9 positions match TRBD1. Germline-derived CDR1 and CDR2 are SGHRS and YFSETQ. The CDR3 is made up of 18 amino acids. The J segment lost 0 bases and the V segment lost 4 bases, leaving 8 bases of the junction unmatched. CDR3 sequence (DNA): TGCGCCAGCAGCATCTACGGACAGGGGAGCTCCTATAATTCACCCCTCCACTTT. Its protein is CASSIYGQGSSYNSPLHF.

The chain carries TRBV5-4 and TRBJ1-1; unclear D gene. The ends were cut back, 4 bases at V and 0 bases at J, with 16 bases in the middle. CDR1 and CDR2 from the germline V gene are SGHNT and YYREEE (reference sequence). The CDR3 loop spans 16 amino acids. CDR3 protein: CASSEDSSIMNTEAFF. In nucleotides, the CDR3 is TGTGCCAGCAGCGAGGACTCGTCCATCATGAACACTGAAGCTTTCTTT. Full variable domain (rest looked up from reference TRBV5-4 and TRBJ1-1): ETGVTQSPTHLIKTRGQQVTLRCSSQSGHNTVSWYQQALGQGPQFIFQYYREEENGRGNFPPRFSGLQFPNYSSELNVNALELDDSALYLCASSEDSSIMNTEAFFGQGTRLTVV.

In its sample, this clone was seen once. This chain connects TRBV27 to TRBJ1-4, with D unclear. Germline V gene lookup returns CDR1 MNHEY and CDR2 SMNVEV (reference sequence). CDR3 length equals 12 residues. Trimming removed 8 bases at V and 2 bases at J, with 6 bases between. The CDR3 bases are TGTGCCAGCGGGAGGACTAATGAAAAACTGTTTTTT. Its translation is CASGRTNEKLFF.

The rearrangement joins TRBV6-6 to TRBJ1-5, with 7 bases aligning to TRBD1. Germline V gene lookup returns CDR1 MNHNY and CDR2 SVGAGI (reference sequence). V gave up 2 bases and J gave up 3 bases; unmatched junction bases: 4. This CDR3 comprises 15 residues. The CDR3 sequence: CASSYQDRYNQPQHF. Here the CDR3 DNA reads TGTGCCAGCAGTTACCAGGACAGGTACAATCAGCCCCAGCATTTT.

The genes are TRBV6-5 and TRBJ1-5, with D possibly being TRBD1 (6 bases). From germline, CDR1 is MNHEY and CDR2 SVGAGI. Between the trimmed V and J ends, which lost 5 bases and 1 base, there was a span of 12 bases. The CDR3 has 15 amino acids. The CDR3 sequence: CASSPPRGSNQPQHF. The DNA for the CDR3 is TGTGCCAGCAGTCCCCCAAGGGGGAGCAATCAGCCCCAGCATTTT.

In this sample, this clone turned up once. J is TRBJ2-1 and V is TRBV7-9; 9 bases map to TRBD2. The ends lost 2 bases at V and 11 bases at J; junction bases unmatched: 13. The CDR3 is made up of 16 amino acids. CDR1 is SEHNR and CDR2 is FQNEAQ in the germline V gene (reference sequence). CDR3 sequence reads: CASSLQGGRALFKQFF. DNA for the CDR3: TGTGCCAGCAGCTTACAGGGCGGGAGGGCCCTTTTTAAGCAGTTCTTC.

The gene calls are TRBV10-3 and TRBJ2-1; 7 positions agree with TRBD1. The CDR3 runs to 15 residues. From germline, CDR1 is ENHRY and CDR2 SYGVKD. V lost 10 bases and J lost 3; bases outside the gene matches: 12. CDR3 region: CATRTGEGDYNEQFF. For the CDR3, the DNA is TGTGCCACCCGGACAGGCGAGGGCGACTACAATGAGCAGTTCTTC.

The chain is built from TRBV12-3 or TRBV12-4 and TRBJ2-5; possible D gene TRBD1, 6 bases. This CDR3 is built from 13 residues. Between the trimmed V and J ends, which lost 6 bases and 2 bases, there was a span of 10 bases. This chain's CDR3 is CASRRTVQETQYF. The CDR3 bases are TGTGCCAGCAGACGGACAGTACAAGAGACCCAGTACTTC.